This T cell receptor beta chain is drawn from a study of blood T cells in healthy people across ages. This clonotype was seen a handful of times. A second PCR, run for roughly 6 to 11 cycles, used a sample-barcoded 5' primer plus a J-beta primer mix. TCRdb reanalysed the 5' RACE reads using MiXCR and keeps one entry per CDR3 protein. The sample records about 1.6 million distinct CDR3 sequences, roughly 32% being singletons. The CDR3 sequence is 13 residues long. V lost 6 bases to trimming and J lost 4 bases, with 13 bases between them. CDR1 and CDR2 from the germline V gene are DFQATT and SNEGSKA (reference sequence).

The sequenced sample consisted of blood. The TCR originated in a woman aged 30 to 39 in good health. The J gene is TRBJ1-5, the V gene TRBV20-1; the D is unclear. The CDR3 DNA reads TGCAGTGCCGGAGGTGGCGTGAATCAGCCCCAGCATTTT. Translated, it gives CSAGGGVNQPQHF.